This TCR beta chain stems from a study of identical twins. Germline V gene sequence: CDR1 MNHEY, CDR2 SVGAGI. V was shortened by 5 bases and J by 7 bases, with 18 bases between the two germline ends. The CDR3 has 15 amino acids. General observations from the study: Within cord blood, abundant beta clonotypes carried fewer insertions, but memory repertoires showed no such trend. For out-of-frame beta sequences, excess twin sharing was weaker.

TCRdb re-called the 5' RACE reads with MiXCR, one entry per CDR3 protein. The data contain 1.5 million to 2 million distinct CDR3 sequences, around a third of them singletons. Comments on this clonotype: Its specificity is unknown.

The specimen was cord blood. The source of this sequence is a newborn girl in good health. The genes are TRBV6-5 and TRBJ2-1; D may be TRBD2 (6 bases). The CDR3 sequence is CASSGVSGLRNEQFF. CDR3 coding DNA: TGTGCCAGCAGTGGCGTTAGCGGCCTCAGAAATGAGCAGTTCTTC.